These 24 T cell receptor beta chains originate from one sample sequenced in a study of CD8+ T cells in alopecia areata. Treatment: oral pan-JAK inhibitor, 5-10 mg twice daily. Investigators isolated RNA and reverse transcribed it into cDNA to act as the sequencing template. The method was immunoSEQ multiplex PCR; TCRdb's version includes in-frame clones alone and lacks a portion of them. The sample records about 76,000 clones, around 61% being singletons. The sample in question was CD8+ T cells sorted from blood, obtained at week 24, from a patient treated with tofacitinib. The receptors were sampled from a human donor with alopecia areata.

This clone was seen only a few times. The J gene is TRBJ1-2, the V gene TRBV4-1, with D maybe TRBD1 (5 bases). This CDR3 spans 18 amino acids. The V and J ends lost 4 bases and 7 bases respectively, with 28 bases between them. Germline V gives CDR1 MGHRA, CDR2 YSYEKL. The CDR3 DNA sequence: TGCGCCAGCAGCCCCCATACGGAGATAGTCAGGGATACACTTGGCTACACCTTC. Its protein is CASSPHTEIVRDTLGYTF.

This clone was recorded a few times. The chain recombines TRBV4-3 with TRBJ2-1; TRBD1 aligns across 10 bases. The V and J ends lost 4 bases and 5 bases, in that order; junction bases with no gene match: 5. Germline V lookup: CDR1 LGHNA, CDR2 YSLEER. This CDR3 spans 15 amino acids. The DNA for the CDR3 is TGCGCCAGCAGCCGCGGGACAGGGGTAAACAATGAGCAGTTCTTC. The encoded protein is CASSRGTGVNNEQFF.

The rearrangement uses TRBV5-6 and TRBJ2-3, with 8 nucleotides matching TRBD2. Germline V gene lookup returns CDR1 SGHDT and CDR2 YYEEEE. The J segment lost 4 bases and the V segment lost 1 base, leaving 8 bases of the junction unmatched. CDR3 length equals 16 residues. The DNA of the CDR3 is TGTGCCAGCAGCTTGTCGGCGGGGGGATCGGCAGATACGCAGTATTTT. Its protein is CASSLSAGGSADTQYF.

The chain employs TRBV7-9 and TRBJ2-7, with 8 bases lining up with TRBD1. J lost 2 bases, V lost 4 bases, and 7 bases had no gene match. There are 15 residues in the CDR3. The germline V gene encodes CDR1 SEHNR and CDR2 FQNEAQ (reference sequence). The CDR3: CASSSTGVGAYEQYF. DNA for the CDR3: TGTGCCAGCAGCTCGACAGGGGTGGGAGCCTACGAGCAGTACTTC.

The CDR3, as DNA: TGTGCCAGCAGAAGCGGGGGAGGCTACGAGCAGTACTTC. The encoded protein is CASRSGGGYEQYF. V is TRBV27 and J is TRBJ2-7; 8 bases agree with TRBD2. This CDR3 is built from 13 residues. Germline V gene lookup returns CDR1 MNHEY and CDR2 SMNVEV (reference sequence). V lost 6 bases, J lost 3 bases, and 4 bases stayed unmatched.

The CDR3 region has the DNA TGTGCCAGTAGTGTTGCACAGGGCAGTAATGAGCAGTTCTTC. Translating gives CASSVAQGSNEQFF. The chain uses TRBV19 and TRBJ2-1, with D maybe TRBD1 (6 bases). The CDR3 extends over 14 amino acids. Looked up from germline, CDR1 is LNHDA and CDR2 is SQIVND (reference sequence). The V and J ends lost 5 bases and 7 bases respectively, with 15 bases between them. The variable domain in full, with the rest retrieved from reference TRBV19 and TRBJ2-1, is DGGITQSPKYLFRKEGQNVTLSCEQNLNHDAMYWYRQDPGQGLRLIYYSQIVNDFQKGDIAEGYSVSREKKESFPLTVTSAQKNPTAFYLCASSVAQGSNEQFFGPGTRLTVL.

This chain connects TRBV19 to TRBJ2-6; D is unclear. The CDR3 covers 15 residues. CDR1 LNHDA and CDR2 SQIVND come from the germline V gene (reference sequence). Trimming stripped 4 bases from V and 3 bases from J, with 10 bases between. CDR3 bases: TGTGCCAGTAGTAATCAGGCAAGTGGGGCCAACGTCCTGACTTTC. This translates into CASSNQASGANVLTF.

The chain couples TRBV4-1 to TRBJ1-1; 7 nucleotides line up with TRBD1. The CDR3 length is 15 residues. Germline V gene data show CDR1 as MGHRA and CDR2 as YSYEKL. V shed 0 bases, J shed 8 bases, and the junction held 9 bases outside the gene matches. The CDR3 nucleotides read TGCGCCAGCAGCCAAGAAGGTGCAGGGGGGTGGGAAGCTTTCTTT. Translated: CASSQEGAGGWEAFF.

The chain combines TRBV30 with TRBJ2-3; tentatively, D is TRBD2 (5 bases). Deletions cut 0 bases from V and 5 bases from J, with 15 bases between. Germline CDR1 and CDR2: GTSNPN and SVGIG (reference sequence). The CDR3 is 15 amino acids. CDR3 amino acids: CAWSVSLLAGDTQYF. The CDR3 DNA reads as TGTGCCTGGAGTGTAAGCCTGCTAGCCGGAGATACGCAGTATTTT.

This clone has a handful of counts. This chain joins TRBV29-1 and TRBJ2-5; weak D call: TRBD1 (6 bases). From germline, CDR1 is SQVTM and CDR2 ANQGSEA. This CDR3 has 14 amino acids. Trimming removed 3 bases from V and 0 bases from J, with 11 bases in between. DNA of the CDR3: TGCAGCGTTGAGGACCCAGGGGACCAAGAGACCCAGTACTTC. It encodes CSVEDPGDQETQYF.

The chain combines TRBV5-4 with TRBJ1-3; 10 nucleotides match TRBD1. V lost 4 bases, J lost 5 bases, and 6 bases stayed unmatched. Per germline, CDR1 SGHNT and CDR2 YYREEE (reference sequence). This CDR3 is 15 amino acids long. CDR3: CASSHWDRGRNTIYF. CDR3 DNA sequence: TGTGCCAGCAGCCACTGGGACAGGGGTAGAAACACCATATATTTT. The complete variable domain, with remaining parts taken from reference TRBV5-4 and TRBJ1-3, reads ETGVTQSPTHLIKTRGQQVTLRCSSQSGHNTVSWYQQALGQGPQFIFQYYREEENGRGNFPPRFSGLQFPNYSSELNVNALELDDSALYLCASSHWDRGRNTIYFGEGSWLTVV.

This clone has a single count. This chain uses TRBV7-3 with TRBJ1-1, with D perhaps matching TRBD1 (6 bases). Germline V CDR1 and CDR2: SGHTA, FQGTGA. The CDR3 has 17 amino acids. Between the trimmed V and J ends, which lost 2 bases and 1 base, there was a span of 17 bases. The CDR3: CASSLRGTGPKNTEAFF. Written as DNA, the CDR3 is TGTGCCAGCAGCTTACGCGGTACAGGGCCCAAGAACACTGAAGCTTTCTTT. Variable domain in full (rest from reference TRBV7-3 and TRBJ1-1): GAGVSQTPSNKVTEKGKYVELRCDPISGHTALYWYRQSLGQGPEFLIYFQGTGAADDSGLPNDRFFAVRPEGSVSTLKIQRTERGDSAVYLCASSLRGTGPKNTEAFFGQGTRLTVV.

This clone has only one observation. The chain combines TRBV7-9 with TRBJ2-1; D might be TRBD2 (5 bases). Trimming pared 4 bases from V and 4 bases from J, leaving 14 bases between. This CDR3 is 15 amino acids long. CDR1 is SEHNR and CDR2 is FQNEAQ in the germline V gene (reference sequence). The CDR3 nucleotides read TGTGCCAGCAGCTCCACCAGCGGCCCTTACAATGAGCAGTTCTTC. Its protein product is CASSSTSGPYNEQFF. Full variable domain (missing parts from reference TRBV7-9 and TRBJ2-1): DTGVSQNPRHKITKRGQNVTFRCDPISEHNRLYWYRQTLGQGPEFLTYFQNEAQLEKSRLLSDRFSAERPKGSFSTLEIQRTEQGDSAMYLCASSSTSGPYNEQFFGPGTRLTVL.

This sequence joins TRBV5-6 and TRBJ2-2, with TRBD2 identical over 9 bases. The CDR3 runs to 15 residues. The germline V gene encodes CDR1 SGHDT and CDR2 YYEEEE. Trimming cost V 4 bases and J 2 bases; bases outside gene matches: 3. The CDR3 protein is CASSPSGVNTGELFF. The CDR3 DNA is TGTGCCAGCAGCCCTAGCGGGGTTAACACCGGGGAGCTGTTTTTT.

This clone was found once. Other DNA variants within this sample encode the same CDR3. This chain joins TRBV29-1 and TRBJ2-7; TRBD2 agrees at 9 bases. This CDR3 is built from 13 residues. V was clipped by 4 bases and J by 3 bases; unmatched bases: 4. From germline, CDR1 is SQVTM and CDR2 ANQGSEA. CDR3: CSVVLAGFYEQYF. DNA of the CDR3: TGCAGCGTTGTCCTAGCGGGATTCTACGAGCAGTACTTC.

The gene calls are TRBV9 and TRBJ2-3; D unresolved. This CDR3 is 16 amino acids long. With 0 bases removed from V and 6 bases from J, the gap between germline ends came to 17 bases. Germline-derived CDR1 and CDR2 are SGDLS and YYNGEE. CDR3 nucleotides: TGTGCCAGCAGCGTAGAATTGGGTTCAGGCGCGGATACGCAGTATTTT. This codes for CASSVELGSGADTQYF.

V is TRBV7-9 and J is TRBJ2-1; tentatively, D is TRBD2 (5 bases). Per the germline V gene, CDR1 is SEHNR and CDR2 is FQNEAQ (reference sequence). There are 17 residues in the CDR3. The V end lost 5 bases, the J end lost 0 bases, and 17 bases lay between the germline ends. For the CDR3, the DNA is TGTGCCAGCAGCCTACCTTACGGAGCGGTCTCCTACAATGAGCAGTTCTTC. It yields the protein CASSLPYGAVSYNEQFF. The variable domain in full, completed from reference TRBV7-9 and TRBJ2-1, reads DTGVSQNPRHKITKRGQNVTFRCDPISEHNRLYWYRQTLGQGPEFLTYFQNEAQLEKSRLLSDRFSAERPKGSFSTLEIQRTEQGDSAMYLCASSLPYGAVSYNEQFFGPGTRLTVL.

This clone was detected a few times. A far larger clone is one nucleotide away, so this likely arose from a read error. The chain joins TRBV6-5 to TRBJ1-5; D remains ambiguous. Germline V gene lookup returns CDR1 MNHEY and CDR2 SVGAGI. V dropped 8 bases and J dropped 7 bases, with 18 bases sitting between them. This CDR3 comprises 14 residues. The CDR3 sequence: CASGSWPSEQPQHF. In nucleotides, the CDR3 is TGTGCCAGCGGGAGCTGGCCTTCAGAACAGCCCCAGCATTTT.

Many counts were recorded for this clone. The chain has TRBV6-4 and TRBJ2-3; 8 bases line up with TRBD2. This CDR3 has 16 residues. Germline CDR1 reads MRHNA; CDR2 reads SNTAGT. After removal of 4 bases from V and 0 bases from J, the junction contained 6 bases not matched to a gene. This CDR3 reads CASSGLAGTSTDTQYF. DNA of the CDR3: TGTGCCAGCAGTGGGCTAGCGGGCACTAGCACAGATACGCAGTATTTT.

This clone showed up just a few times. The chain combines TRBV29-1 with TRBJ1-1, with 8 bases lining up with TRBD1. Germline V gene lookup returns CDR1 SQVTM and CDR2 ANQGSEA. This CDR3 contains 14 residues. V lost 1 base, J lost 2 bases, and 3 bases stayed unmatched. The CDR3 coding sequence is TGCAGCGTTGAAGGGACAGGGAGTAACACTGAAGCTTTCTTT. Translation gives CSVEGTGSNTEAFF.

The genes are TRBV30 and TRBJ2-1, with D perhaps TRBD1 or TRBD2 (5 bases each). V lost 8 bases and J lost 6, with 11 bases in between. Germline V gene lookup returns CDR1 GTSNPN and CDR2 SVGIG (reference sequence). CDR3 length: 11 amino acids. The CDR3 sequence: CAGGPGNEQFF. CDR3 bases: TGTGCCGGGGGACCAGGCAATGAGCAGTTCTTC.

The DNA for the CDR3 is TGTGCCAGCAGTGACTCCACGCGGGGGGATAACAATGAGCAGTTCTTC. Amino acids: CASSDSTRGDNNEQFF. The chain recombines TRBV6-4 with TRBJ2-1; 8 bases agree with TRBD2. The CDR3 loop spans 16 amino acids. Trimming at V came to 0 bases and at J to 5 bases, leaving 6 bases not matched to a gene. Looked up from germline, CDR1 is MRHNA and CDR2 is SNTAGT.

Turning to this clone: The same CDR3 arises from other DNA sequences in this sample as well. The chain couples TRBV19 to TRBJ2-1, with unresolved D. This CDR3 contains 11 residues. Between the trimmed V and J ends, which lost 6 bases and 7 bases, there was a span of 7 bases. Germline assignment: CDR1 LNHDA and CDR2 SQIVND (reference sequence). For the CDR3, the DNA is TGTGCCAGTAGCCCCGGGAATGAGCAGTTCTTC. This gives the protein CASSPGNEQFF. Full variable domain (outside the CDR3, taken from reference TRBV19 and TRBJ2-1): DGGITQSPKYLFRKEGQNVTLSCEQNLNHDAMYWYRQDPGQGLRLIYYSQIVNDFQKGDIAEGYSVSREKKESFPLTVTSAQKNPTAFYLCASSPGNEQFFGPGTRLTVL.

The rearrangement links TRBV5-4 to TRBJ1-5, with D unresolved. This CDR3 is built from 16 residues. CDR1 and CDR2 (germline): SGHNT, YYREEE (reference sequence). Deletions cut 4 bases from V and 2 bases from J, with 16 bases between. CDR3 DNA sequence: TGTGCCAGCAGCGCTTACACGTCTGAGGGCAATCAGCCCCAGCATTTT. As protein: CASSAYTSEGNQPQHF.